This TCR delta chain was recovered during a study of gamma-delta chains in newborns, infants, children. Background on the study: Microbial exposure reportedly drives polyclonal innate γδ T cell expansion after birth.

TCRdb fed the reads to CATT. The sample lists 1,200 or so delta-chain clones, around 1.1% seen once, with 30% to 35% in the top ten. The CDR3 has 15 amino acids. The germline gives CDR1 GEAIGNYY, CDR2 EKD. About this clone: The germline gene is not matched at one end of the junction; a read error may be the cause.

This chain uses TRDV2 with TRDJ1, with D possibly TRDD3 on 5 matching bases. The sample was blood. The origin of this receptor is a child in good health. CDR3 sequence: CACGTVEGSTDKLIF. The DNA for the CDR3 is TGTGCCTGTGGCACCGTGGAGGGATCCACCGATAAACTCATCTTT.